This T cell receptor (beta chain) is from a study of identical twins. General study points: High-abundance cord blood beta clonotypes had fewer insertions; memory repertoires showed none. Excess low generation probability was seen in twin-shared out-of-frame alpha sequences.

TCRdb fed the 5' RACE reads into MiXCR, producing one record per CDR3 protein. The sample yields hundreds of thousands of distinct CDR3 sequences, approximately 6% seen once. Details on this clonotype: Antigen: not known.

This CDR3 has 14 residues. Trimming shortened V by 1 base and J by 0 bases, and 6 bases separated the two germline ends. Germline lookup yields CDR1 LNHDA and CDR2 SQIVND (reference sequence). The TCR sequence derives from a man between 18 and 35 years old in good health. The chain carries TRBV19 and TRBJ2-5; D is undetermined. Source material: naive T cells sorted from blood. The CDR3, as DNA: TGTGCCAGTAGTATAGGTCACGACCAAGAGACCCAGTACTTC. It yields the protein CASSIGHDQETQYF.